This T cell receptor (beta chain) was identified in a study of regulatory T cells in long-lasting Graves disease. Documented time point: persistent/refractory GD, antithyroid drugs over 5 years with positive TRAb. RNA extracted from PBMCs served as the sequencing template. With iRepertoire HTBI primers and Arm-PCR of CDR3 regions, TCR beta libraries were built. TCRdb independently ran MiXCR on the multiplex PCR reads; one entry per CDR3 protein. This sample has over 300,000 distinct CDR3 sequences, with roughly a fifth found just once. This clonotype has at least ten counts. Germline-derived CDR1 and CDR2 are MDHEN and SYDVKM. V lost 1 base to trimming and J lost 5 bases; unmatched junction nucleotides: 8. The CDR3 is 16 amino acids.

The sequence was obtained from a female donor with Graves disease. The genes are TRBV28 and TRBJ1-2; 9 bases fit TRBD1. Here the sequenced sample was peripheral blood mononuclear cells (PBMCs), taken when the disease was refractory, from a patient treated with antithyroid drugs. CDR3 amino acids: CASSLSATGGLYGYTF. The CDR3 DNA reads as TGTGCCAGCAGTTTATCTGCGACAGGGGGGCTTTATGGCTACACCTTC.